A single sample gave rise to the 24 T cell receptor beta chains below, sequenced in a study of response to subunit inactivated influenza vaccine. One entry per CDR3 protein results from TCRdb running MiXCR on the RT-PCR reads. In the table there are about 240,000 distinct CDR3 sequences, 9% to 15% of which are singletons. Sequenced material: non-naive T cells sorted from PBMCs, taken 14 to 15 days before vaccination. The receptors were sampled from a man between 45 and 60 years old who received an inactivated influenza vaccine.

The chain couples TRBV4-2 to TRBJ2-3; D is possibly TRBD1 (6 bases). The CDR3 is 15 amino acids. The V end lost 0 bases, the J end lost 5 bases, and 12 bases lay between the germline ends. Germline V lookup: CDR1 LGHNA, CDR2 YNFKEQ. CDR3 coding DNA: TGTGCCAGCAGCCAAGATTGGCAGGGGAGAGATACGCAGTATTTT. Protein product: CASSQDWQGRDTQYF.

A few counts support this clonotype. This chain uses TRBV4-2 with TRBJ2-4; possibly TRBD2 for D (6 bases). V dropped 0 bases and J dropped 7 bases, with 16 bases sitting between them. The CDR3 runs 16 residues. Germline CDR1 is LGHNA and CDR2 is YNFKEQ. As DNA, the CDR3 is TGTGCCAGCAGCCAAGATTCTGGGCGGGGTAGTAACATTCAGTACTTC. Protein sequence: CASSQDSGRGSNIQYF.

CDR3 nucleotide sequence: TGTGCCAGCAGGGACAGGGATAGTGGCTACACCTTC. This gives the protein CASRDRDSGYTF. The genes are TRBV6-1 and TRBJ1-2; 8 bases map to TRBD1. J was trimmed by 7 bases and V by 6 bases; bases with no gene match: 4. Germline CDR1 is MNHNS and CDR2 is SASEGT. This CDR3 has 12 amino acids.

This clonotype was detected many times. The V and J genes are TRBV7-2 and TRBJ2-3; 11 bases agree with TRBD2. The germline V gene encodes CDR1 SGHTA and CDR2 FQGNSA. V shed 3 bases, J shed 2 bases, and the junction held 10 bases outside the gene matches. This CDR3 contains 18 residues. The CDR3 loop reads CASSLGYMGLAVTDTQYF. DNA of the CDR3: TGTGCCAGCAGCTTGGGGTACATGGGACTAGCGGTCACAGATACGCAGTATTTT.

This clonotype was observed a handful of times. The chain joins TRBV28 to TRBJ2-3, with TRBD2 matching over 12 bases. The CDR3 consists of 20 residues. J was trimmed by 2 bases and V by 4 bases; bases with no gene match: 16. Germline CDR1 and CDR2: MDHEN and SYDVKM. The chain's CDR3 is CASSSPPGTSGFLFTDTQYF. The CDR3 DNA reads as TGTGCCAGCAGTTCGCCACCCGGGACTAGCGGGTTCCTATTCACAGATACGCAGTATTTT.

This clonotype appeared many times. The J gene is TRBJ2-7, the V gene TRBV12-3 or TRBV12-4; perhaps TRBD1 as D (5 bases). V gave up 2 bases and J gave up 3 bases, with 8 bases separating them. The CDR3 sequence is 13 residues long. CDR3 in DNA: TGTGCCAGCAGTTTATCAGGGAACTACGAGCAGTACTTC. It codes for CASSLSGNYEQYF.

This clonotype was detected a few times. The CDR3 reads CASSLSQETYGYTF. Written as DNA, the CDR3 is TGTGCCAGCAGCTTGTCCCAGGAGACCTATGGCTACACCTTC. This chain links TRBV5-5 with TRBJ1-2; D ambiguous. CDR3 size: 14 residues. Germline V gene lookup returns CDR1 SGHKS and CDR2 YYEKEE (reference sequence). V gave up 1 base and J gave up 4 bases, with 11 bases separating them.

Comments on this clonotype: A much larger clone lies one base from this, so it may be a read error. The chain links TRBV5-1 to TRBJ2-7; D perhaps matches TRBD1 (6 bases). CDR1 and CDR2 (germline): SGHRS, YFSETQ. CDR3 length equals 13 residues. DNA for the CDR3: TGCGCCAGCAGCGAAACAGGGAACTACGAGCCGTACTTC. This sequence encodes CASSETGNYEPYF.

At least ten counts were recorded for this clonotype. The chain carries TRBV7-9 and TRBJ1-1; 10 bases map to TRBD1. This CDR3 is built from 15 residues. V lost 3 bases to trimming and J lost 8 bases; unmatched junction nucleotides: 9. CDR1 and CDR2 from the germline V gene are SEHNR and FQNEAQ (reference sequence). CDR3 coding DNA: TGTGCCAGCAGCTTCAATTCCGGGACAGGGGACGAAGCTTTCTTT. It codes for CASSFNSGTGDEAFF.

In this sample, this clonotype turned up a few times. The V call is TRBV28, the J call TRBJ2-2; 10 bases are shared with TRBD2. V was pared by 3 bases and J by 1 base, with 5 bases of the junction left unmatched. This CDR3 comprises 17 residues. Germline V gene sequence: CDR1 MDHEN, CDR2 SYDVKM. CDR3 amino acids: CASSFPLAGGNTGELFF. DNA of the CDR3: TGTGCCAGCAGTTTCCCATTAGCGGGGGGGAACACCGGGGAGCTGTTTTTT.

The chain employs TRBV27 and TRBJ2-1, with 7 bases aligning to TRBD2. The trim removed 4 bases at V and 6 bases at J, leaving 6 bases unmatched. CDR3 size: 14 residues. Germline assignment: CDR1 MNHEY and CDR2 SMNVEV (reference sequence). In DNA, the CDR3 is TGTGCCAGCAGTTATATGGGGGGGGTCAATGAGCAGTTCTTC. The encoded protein is CASSYMGGVNEQFF.

The chain recombines TRBV28 with TRBJ2-5; unclear D gene. The V and J ends lost 6 bases and 2 bases respectively, with 13 bases between them. Germline CDR1 and CDR2: MDHEN and SYDVKM. The CDR3 runs 14 residues. Here the CDR3 reads CASSPLAEQETQYF. The CDR3 nucleotides read TGTGCCAGCAGCCCCCTCGCGGAACAAGAGACCCAGTACTTC.

This clonotype was detected many times. The chain recombines TRBV5-5 with TRBJ2-5; D call uncertain. Germline V CDR1 and CDR2: SGHKS, YYEKEE (reference sequence). There are 13 residues in the CDR3. Trimming removed 2 bases at V and 3 bases at J, with 8 bases between. The DNA for the CDR3 is TGTGCCAGCAGCTTACACCAAAAAGAGACCCAGTACTTC. This sequence encodes CASSLHQKETQYF.

This clonotype has more than one count but fewer than ten. V usage is TRBV5-6 and J usage is TRBJ2-2; 8 bases fit TRBD1. V gave up 2 bases and J gave up 0 bases; unmatched junction bases: 3. The germline V gene has CDR1 SGHDT and CDR2 YYEEEE. This CDR3 has 16 amino acids. CDR3 sequence: CASSFGQGANTGELFF. In DNA, the CDR3 is TGTGCCAGCAGCTTCGGACAGGGTGCGAACACCGGGGAGCTGTTTTTT.

The V call is TRBV9, the J call TRBJ2-3, with TRBD1 as a possible D gene (5 bases). Germline CDR1 reads SGDLS; CDR2 reads YYNGEE. The germline V and J ends were trimmed by 2 bases and 5 bases, with 12 bases remaining between them. The CDR3 has 14 residues. CDR3 sequence: CASSVQGKEDTQYF. For the CDR3, the DNA is TGTGCCAGCAGCGTCCAGGGTAAGGAAGATACGCAGTATTTT.

The chain has TRBV5-1 and TRBJ1-2, with TRBD1 matching 7 bases. The CDR3 totals 13 residues. J gave up 4 bases and V 3 bases, and 3 bases lay outside the gene matches. Per germline, CDR1 SGHRS and CDR2 YFSETQ. The CDR3 protein is CASSSDRLYGYTF. Here the CDR3 DNA reads TGCGCCAGCAGCTCGGACAGGCTCTATGGCTACACCTTC.

The V gene is TRBV7-2, the J gene TRBJ1-1; D is unclear. Germline V gives CDR1 SGHTA, CDR2 FQGNSA. The CDR3 consists of 14 residues. Trimming removed 1 base from V and 7 bases from J, with 13 bases in between. In nucleotides, the CDR3 is TGTGCCAGCAGCTTAGGAAGTATCGCTAATGAAGCTTTCTTT. Residues: CASSLGSIANEAFF.

This clonotype was seen a handful of times. The J gene is TRBJ1-6, the V gene TRBV7-8; tentatively, D is TRBD1 (5 bases). The germline V gene encodes CDR1 SGHVS and CDR2 FQNEAQ. The CDR3 sequence is 17 residues long. V lost 4 bases to trimming and J lost 5 bases, with 18 bases between them. The CDR3 reads CASSYLPVGRDNSPLHF. CDR3 in DNA: TGTGCCAGCAGCTACCTCCCTGTGGGACGGGATAATTCACCCCTCCACTTT.

As to this clonotype: Compared with germline, one end of the junction differs, possibly owing to a read error. This rearrangement joins TRBV19 to TRBJ2-7; TRBD2 matches 13 bases. The CDR3 contains 15 residues. CDR1 and CDR2 from the germline V gene are LNHDA and SQIVND (reference sequence). The CDR3: CANSPLAGGAYEQYF. CDR3 in DNA: TGTGCCAATAGTCCACTAGCGGGAGGGGCGTACGAGCAGTACTTC.

This clonotype came up a few times. The chain links TRBV5-5 to TRBJ2-7, with D maybe TRBD2 (5 bases). Deletions cut 2 bases from V and 6 bases from J, with 12 bases between. The CDR3 sequence is 13 residues long. Germline V gives CDR1 SGHKS, CDR2 YYEKEE (reference sequence). CDR3 nucleotide sequence: TGTGCCAGCAGCTTTTCAGCTCGGGGCGAGCAGTACTTC. The encoded protein is CASSFSARGEQYF.

This clonotype was observed a handful of times. The V gene is TRBV2, the J gene TRBJ2-1; D gene unclear. CDR3 length equals 12 residues. V lost 3 bases and J lost 5, with 5 bases in between. The V gene's germline CDR1 is SNHLY and CDR2 FYNNEI. This CDR3 reads CASSDGNNEQFF. The CDR3 nucleotides read TGTGCCAGCAGTGACGGAAACAATGAGCAGTTCTTC.

Concerning this clonotype: The junction and the germline gene differ at one end; a read error may be behind it. The J gene is TRBJ2-1, the V gene TRBV2, with 7 positions matching TRBD2. The CDR3 has 12 residues. Germline V gene lookup returns CDR1 SNHLY and CDR2 FYNNEI. CDR3 sequence: CASSPATSSRLF. Here the CDR3 DNA reads TGTGCCAGCAGTCCGGCGACTAGCAGTAGGCTCTTC.

This clonotype has ten or more counts. The V call is TRBV20-1, the J call TRBJ2-3; 8 nucleotides match TRBD2. The germline V gene encodes CDR1 DFQATT and CDR2 SNEGSKA (reference sequence). The CDR3 covers 16 residues. CDR3 protein: CSPTGLAGGSTDTQYF. The CDR3 nucleotides read TGCAGCCCTACAGGGCTAGCGGGTGGGAGCACAGATACGCAGTATTTT.

The table lists this clonotype with a few counts. This chain joins TRBV5-1 and TRBJ1-1; the match to TRBD1 covers 11 bases. The CDR3 runs 15 residues. The germline V gene has CDR1 SGHRS and CDR2 YFSETQ. Germline trimming cut 0 bases from V and 6 bases from J; bases unmatched to any gene: 4. CDR3 protein: CASSLAGTGGSEAFF. The CDR3 DNA reads TGCGCCAGCAGCTTGGCTGGGACAGGGGGATCTGAAGCTTTCTTT.